A selection of T cell receptor beta chains follows, all from one sample in a study of T-cell reconstitution after alpha-beta-depleted transplantation in children. TCRdb reanalysed the PCR reads using MiXCR and keeps one entry per CDR3 protein. The repertoire holds almost 250,000 distinct CDR3 sequences, with over 20% as singletons. The sequences come from PBMCs, collected before TCRalphabeta/CD19-depleted stem cell transplant. These receptors were taken from a girl aged 2-10 years with Fanconi anemia, due to receive a stem cell transplant. Each CDR3 is given with its conserved first and last residue. Fields, in order: J gene, CDR3 length, D gene, clone size, V gene, CDR3 protein, CDR3 DNA. D genes are given only for firm matches. Clone size is shown for a subset of rows, as once, few, many or a class of expanded clone.

TRBJ2-2	15	.	few	TRBV6-1	CASSQWTDNTGELFF	TGTGCCAGCAGTCAATGGACGGATAACACCGGGGAGCTGTTTTTT
TRBJ2-6	15	.	.	TRBV29-1	CSAAGQHSGANVLTF	TGCAGCGCCGCGGGACAGCACTCTGGGGCCAACGTCCTGACTTTC
TRBJ2-2	14	TRBD2	.	TRBV20-1	CSAKLAGATGELFF	TGCAGTGCCAAACTAGCGGGGGCCACCGGGGAGCTGTTTTTT
TRBJ2-6	16	.	.	TRBV5-1	CASSLAGDSGANVLTF	TGCGCCAGCAGCTTGGCCGGGGACTCTGGGGCCAACGTCCTGACTTTC
TRBJ2-7	15	TRBD1	.	TRBV5-6	CASSGRTGVAHEQYF	TGTGCCAGCAGCGGACGGACAGGGGTTGCCCACGAGCAGTACTTC
TRBJ2-3	16	TRBD2	.	TRBV7-2	CASSGRTSGFTDTQYF	TGTGCCAGCAGCGGGAGGACTAGCGGCTTCACAGATACGCAGTATTTT
TRBJ1-5	15	.	few	TRBV5-1	CASSLDRSTNQPQHF	TGCGCCAGCAGCTTGGACAGGAGCACCAATCAGCCCCAGCATTTT
TRBJ2-4	15	.	few	TRBV5-1	CASSLGSVAKNIQYF	TGCGCCAGCAGCTTGGGATCTGTAGCCAAAAACATTCAGTACTTC
TRBJ2-1	16	TRBD2	few	TRBV29-1	CSVGIPRGGSYNEQFF	TGCAGCGTTGGGATCCCTCGCGGGGGCTCCTACAATGAGCAGTTCTTC
TRBJ2-3	19	TRBD2	many	TRBV20-1	CSPGERLAGSIRKTDTQYF	TGCAGTCCAGGGGAACGACTAGCGGGGTCCATTAGAAAGACAGATACGCAGTATTTT
TRBJ2-2	15	.	few	TRBV12-2	CASRHDSGDTGELFF	TGTGCAAGTCGTCACGATAGCGGGGACACCGGGGAGCTGTTTTTT
TRBJ2-7	14	.	many	TRBV20-1	CSAAHPHLRGEQYF	TGCAGTGCTGCTCACCCCCATCTAAGGGGCGAGCAGTACTTC
TRBJ2-1	16	.	.	TRBV3-1	CASSQEFTMGNNEQFF	TGTGCCAGCAGCCAAGAGTTCACTATGGGAAACAATGAGCAGTTCTTC
TRBJ1-5	13	.	.	TRBV7-2	CASSFRGDQPQHF	TGTGCCAGCAGCTTTCGAGGGGATCAGCCCCAGCATTTT
TRBJ2-7	14	.	few	TRBV6-1	CASSGGDGNYEQYF	TGTGCCAGCAGTGGGGGGGACGGTAACTACGAGCAGTACTTC
TRBJ1-2	12	.	many	TRBV6-1	CASREGGRGYTF	TGTGCCAGCAGAGAAGGGGGGAGAGGCTACACCTTC
TRBJ2-1	16	.	.	TRBV29-1	CSVGLAGGGGGDEQFF	TGCAGCGTTGGCTTAGCGGGTGGAGGGGGGGGCGATGAGCAGTTCTTC
TRBJ2-3	12	.	.	TRBV20-1	CSATPEGSTQYF	TGCAGTGCCACACCCGAGGGGTCTACGCAGTATTTT
TRBJ2-1	15	TRBD2	few	TRBV6-1	CASRTSGATYNEQFF	TGTGCCAGCAGGACTAGCGGGGCTACGTACAATGAGCAGTTCTTC
TRBJ2-1	20	.	many	TRBV12-3/TRBV12-4	CASSFLLLTGTPLSYNEQFF	TGTGCCAGCAGCTTTCTCCTCTTGACCGGGACTCCCCTCTCCTACAATGAGCAGTTCTTC
TRBJ2-5	14	TRBD2	.	TRBV10-2	CASFASGREETQYF	TGCGCCAGCTTTGCTAGCGGGAGGGAAGAGACCCAGTACTTC
TRBJ2-7	18	.	few	TRBV28	CASSFRLHLGEPFYEQYF	TGTGCCAGCAGTTTTCGGTTACATTTGGGGGAGCCTTTCTACGAGCAGTACTTC
TRBJ2-5	14	TRBD1	.	TRBV28	CASSLTRGRETQYF	TGTGCCAGCAGCTTGACCAGGGGGCGGGAGACCCAGTACTTC
TRBJ2-3	16	TRBD2	many	TRBV12-3/TRBV12-4	CASRPLVSGGADTQYF	TGTGCCAGCAGACCCCTGGTAAGCGGGGGGGCAGATACGCAGTATTTT
TRBJ2-7	15	.	.	TRBV10-2	CASRIPGTGSYEQYF	TGCGCCAGCAGGATTCCCGGAACAGGGAGCTACGAGCAGTACTTC
TRBJ1-1	13	TRBD1	many	TRBV29-1	CSVDGTGGGEAFF	TGCAGCGTTGATGGGACAGGGGGAGGTGAAGCTTTCTTT
TRBJ2-2	14	TRBD1	many	TRBV29-1	CSVRDRTNTGELFF	TGCAGCGTCCGGGACAGGACAAACACCGGGGAGCTGTTTTTT
TRBJ1-1	13	.	many	TRBV6-5	CASSYSEGIEAFF	TGTGCCAGCAGTTACTCTGAAGGGATTGAAGCTTTCTTT
TRBJ2-1	17	TRBD2	.	TRBV20-1	CSARARLHSGTYNEQFF	TGCAGTGCTAGAGCGCGCCTACATAGCGGGACGTACAATGAGCAGTTCTTC
TRBJ2-3	12	.	.	TRBV29-1	CSGEVSTDTQYF	TGCAGCGGAGAGGTTAGCACAGATACGCAGTATTTT
TRBJ2-5	14	.	.	TRBV5-1	CASSPDGFTETQYF	TGCGCCAGCAGCCCCGACGGGTTTACGGAGACCCAGTACTTC
TRBJ1-1	13	.	many	TRBV20-1	CSAHMPGGTEAFF	TGCAGTGCACACATGCCTGGAGGGACTGAAGCTTTCTTT
TRBJ2-3	17	TRBD2	.	TRBV28	CASSLGYLAGSTDTQYF	TGTGCCAGCAGTTTAGGGTATCTAGCGGGGAGCACAGATACGCAGTATTTT
TRBJ2-7	16	.	.	TRBV29-1	CSVVFGDREWSYEQYF	TGCAGCGTTGTGTTTGGGGATCGGGAATGGTCCTACGAGCAGTACTTC
TRBJ2-7	14	TRBD1	few	TRBV20-1	CSAIRGQGAYEQYF	TGCAGTGCCATTAGGGGACAGGGGGCCTACGAGCAGTACTTC
TRBJ2-1	17	TRBD1	.	TRBV6-5	CASSYSPTGSDYNEQFF	TGTGCCAGCAGTTACTCCCCGACAGGGTCTGACTACAATGAGCAGTTCTTC
TRBJ2-7	16	TRBD2	many	TRBV20-1	CSARRLAGGGPYEQYF	TGCAGTGCTAGAAGGCTAGCGGGAGGAGGGCCCTACGAGCAGTACTTC
TRBJ2-7	15	TRBD2	.	TRBV9	CASSGLAGPDYEQYF	TGTGCCAGCAGCGGCTTAGCGGGCCCTGACTACGAGCAGTACTTC
TRBJ2-5	13	.	few	TRBV29-1	CSARPGFVETQYF	TGCAGCGCGCGACCAGGGTTTGTTGAGACCCAGTACTTC
TRBJ2-7	13	.	.	TRBV13	CASSLVQGNEQYF	TGTGCCAGCAGCTTAGTACAGGGAAACGAGCAGTACTTC
TRBJ2-1	14	.	once	TRBV27	CASSFGLAYNEQFF	TGTGCCAGCAGTTTCGGGCTAGCCTACAATGAGCAGTTCTTC
TRBJ2-3	17	TRBD2	many	TRBV27	CASSYQRGLPSTDTQYF	TGTGCCAGCAGTTATCAGCGGGGGCTTCCTAGCACAGATACGCAGTATTTT
TRBJ2-1	13	.	many	TRBV12-3/TRBV12-4	CASTPGSAGEQFF	TGTGCCAGCACCCCGGGTAGCGCCGGTGAGCAGTTCTTC
TRBJ1-1	14	.	few	TRBV25-1	CASSEYAGYTEAFF	TGTGCCAGCAGTGAATATGCAGGCTACACTGAAGCTTTCTTT